The source of this TCR beta chain is a study of cytomegalovirus exposure and HLA in healthy donors. Both 60 Vbeta primers and 13 Jbeta primers went into the PCR. Using immunoSEQ multiplex PCR, the repertoire was profiled, and TCRdb retains in-frame clones only, with some absent. The sample carries around 170,000 clones, over 70% recorded once. CDR3 size: 14 residues. Germline-derived CDR1 and CDR2 are SGHTA and FQGNSA. The trim removed 6 bases at V and 2 bases at J, leaving 5 bases unmatched. The sequence derives from a man aged 35 to 55 in good health and CMV-seronegative. This chain connects TRBV7-2 to TRBJ2-7, with TRBD1 matching over 9 bases. Sequencing input: PBMCs. For the CDR3, the DNA is TGTGCCAGCAGACCCGGGACAGGGCCCTACGAGCAGTACTTC. Amino acids: CASRPGTGPYEQYF.